These 16 T cell receptor beta chains share one sample of origin, sequenced in a study of control samples from healthy donors and cancer patients. The data were produced by immunoSEQ multiplex PCR, yet TCRdb's version contains in-frame clones alone and is incomplete. The sample records hundreds of thousands of clones, 82% being singletons. Specimen: PBMCs. The receptors here all came from an older woman with lung cancer.

This chain uses TRBV28 with TRBJ1-4, with 10 bases matching TRBD1. J was trimmed by 5 bases and V by 8 bases; bases with no gene match: 8. Germline lookup yields CDR1 MDHEN and CDR2 SYDVKM. The CDR3 totals 15 residues. The CDR3: CASSKGGQGNEKLFF. For the CDR3, the DNA is TGTGCCAGCTCGAAAGGGGGACAGGGGAATGAAAAACTGTTTTTT.

This chain uses TRBV13 with TRBJ2-1, with TRBD2 as a possible D gene (6 bases). V was shortened by 8 bases and J by 1 base, with 9 bases between the two germline ends. The germline V gene encodes CDR1 PRHDT and CDR2 FYEKMQ (reference sequence). CDR3 size: 13 residues. CDR3 sequence (DNA): TGTGCCAGCGGAGGGATTTCCTACAATGAGCAGTTCTTC. Protein product: CASGGISYNEQFF.

V gene TRBV11-2 combines with J gene TRBJ2-3; 8 positions match TRBD2. Germline V gene lookup returns CDR1 SGHAT and CDR2 FQNNGV. Trimming cost V 1 base and J 4 bases; bases outside gene matches: 7. The CDR3 is 16 amino acids. In DNA form, the CDR3 reads TGTGCCAGCAGCTTAGGAGGCGGGAGGCGCGCAGATACGCAGTATTTT. This gives the protein CASSLGGGRRADTQYF.

V usage is TRBV20-1 and J usage is TRBJ1-1; D call uncertain. This CDR3 is built from 11 residues. Germline V gives CDR1 DFQATT, CDR2 SNEGSKA (reference sequence). V lost 6 bases and J 13 bases, leaving 18 bases between the germline ends. For the CDR3, the DNA is TGCAGTGCCGGTGGGCTCGCCACCGTTTTCTTT. This sequence encodes CSAGGLATVFF.

This chain connects TRBV6-6 to TRBJ2-7; perhaps D is TRBD1 or TRBD2 (5 bases each). The CDR3 has 16 residues. The V gene lost 2 bases and the J gene lost 5 bases, with 19 bases spanning the gap. CDR1 is MNHNY, CDR2 SVGAGI, per germline (reference sequence). CDR3 coding DNA: TGTGCCAGCAGTTACCTCCCCGCGGGCCCAGGGAACGAGCAGTACTTC. It is translated as CASSYLPAGPGNEQYF.

The V and J genes are TRBV5-4 and TRBJ2-1; TRBD2 agrees at 9 bases. CDR1 and CDR2 (germline): SGHNT, YYREEE (reference sequence). V dropped 6 bases and J dropped 6; count of bases not matched to a gene: 16. This CDR3 has 17 residues. DNA of the CDR3: TGTGCCAGCACCCCTTGGTTAGTTAGCGGGAGTTTCAATGAGCAGTTCTTC. Residues: CASTPWLVSGSFNEQFF.

The chain joins TRBV6-5 to TRBJ2-7; D may be TRBD1 or TRBD2 (5 bases each). The CDR3 spans 14 residues. V shed 10 bases and J shed 7 bases, with 23 bases lying between them. Germline V lookup: CDR1 MNHEY, CDR2 SVGAGI. The CDR3 protein is CATILQGISGEQYF. CDR3 nucleotides: TGTGCCACAATTTTGCAGGGTATATCGGGGGAGCAGTACTTC.

V gene TRBV3-1 (or the pseudogene TRBV3-2) combines with J gene TRBJ2-7; TRBD2 matches at 9 bases. Germline CDR1 LGHDT, CDR2 YNNKEL (reference sequence). V trimming: 0 bases; J trimming: 2 bases; junction bases outside the gene matches: 11. CDR3 length: 18 residues. CDR3 sequence (DNA): TGTGCCAGCAGCCAAGATCCCCAGGGCGGGGGGGGAACCTACGAGCAGTACTTC. Its protein is CASSQDPQGGGGTYEQYF.

The chain joins TRBV19 to TRBJ1-1; D perhaps matches TRBD1 (6 bases). The CDR3 spans 16 residues. The ends were cut back, 6 bases at V and 3 bases at J, with 20 bases in the middle. Per germline, CDR1 LNHDA and CDR2 SQIVND (reference sequence). CDR3 sequence: CASRLSLNREDTEAFF. The CDR3 DNA is TGTGCCAGTAGACTTTCCCTAAACAGGGAAGACACTGAAGCTTTCTTT. The complete variable domain, with remaining parts taken from reference TRBV19 and TRBJ1-1, reads DGGITQSPKYLFRKEGQNVTLSCEQNLNHDAMYWYRQDPGQGLRLIYYSQIVNDFQKGDIAEGYSVSREKKESFPLTVTSAQKNPTAFYLCASRLSLNREDTEAFFGQGTRLTVV.

The chain is built from TRBV5-8 and TRBJ2-7; possibly TRBD1 for D (6 bases). The length of the CDR3 is 13 residues. In germline, CDR1 is SGHTS, CDR2 YDEGEE. V shed 4 bases and J shed 0 bases, with 8 bases lying between them. The CDR3 region has the DNA TGTGCCAGCAGCCGGGACAACTCCTACGAGCAGTACTTC. Translated: CASSRDNSYEQYF.

This clone has only one observation. This chain uses TRBV5-5 with TRBJ2-7; no firm D call. Trimming cost V 4 bases and J 4 bases, with 18 bases left between them. CDR1 and CDR2 from the germline V gene are SGHKS and YYEKEE (reference sequence). The CDR3 runs 15 residues. This chain's CDR3 is CASSLSAQRAYEQYF. Written as DNA, the CDR3 is TGTGCCAGCAGCCTGAGTGCTCAAAGGGCTTACGAGCAGTACTTC. The full variable domain, its missing parts supplied by reference TRBV5-5 and TRBJ2-7, is DAGVTQSPTHLIKTRGQQVTLRCSPISGHKSVSWYQQVLGQGPQFIFQYYEKEERGRGNFPDRFSARQFPNYSSELNVNALLLGDSALYLCASSLSAQRAYEQYFGPGTRLTVT.

In its sample, this clone was seen a few times. The rearrangement joins TRBV2 to TRBJ2-7; 10 bases align to TRBD1. V shed 6 bases, J shed 3 bases, and the junction held 5 bases outside the gene matches. The CDR3 has 14 residues. CDR1 is SNHLY, CDR2 FYNNEI, per germline. The CDR3 DNA reads TGTGCCAGCAGCGCCGGGACAGGGGTCTACGAGCAGTACTTC. This gives the protein CASSAGTGVYEQYF.

This chain links TRBV2 with TRBJ2-6; no clear D. V lost 7 bases to trimming and J lost 0 bases, with 13 bases between them. This CDR3 spans 16 amino acids. Germline CDR1 and CDR2: SNHLY and FYNNEI. The CDR3 DNA reads as TGTGCCAGCACTCAGCTAGGATCCTCTGGGGCCAACGTCCTGACTTTC. This encodes CASTQLGSSGANVLTF.

The rearrangement uses TRBV5-6 and TRBJ1-6, with D tentatively TRBD1 (5 bases). V was trimmed by 4 bases and J by 7 bases, leaving 24 bases between them. Germline CDR1 reads SGHDT; CDR2 reads YYEEEE. This CDR3 is 18 amino acids long. The CDR3 here is CASSAGSFPGRLNSPLHF. DNA of the CDR3: TGTGCCAGCAGCGCCGGATCGTTCCCGGGACGTCTAAATTCACCCCTCCACTTT.

The gene calls are TRBV6-1 and TRBJ1-4, with 7 bases lining up with TRBD1. The germline gives CDR1 MNHNS, CDR2 SASEGT. V shed 4 bases and J 0 bases; nucleotides not matched to a gene: 5. The CDR3 covers 16 residues. CDR3 nucleotide sequence: TGTGCCAGCAGTGCGGGCAGGGGGACAACTAATGAAAAACTGTTTTTT. Its translation is CASSAGRGTTNEKLFF.

The chain recombines TRBV6-2 or TRBV6-3 with TRBJ2-7; 8 bases are shared with TRBD2. V lost 5 bases, J lost 4 bases, and 10 bases stayed unmatched. The germline V gene encodes CDR1 MNHEY and CDR2 SVGEGT. This CDR3 comprises 15 residues. The CDR3 region has the DNA TGTGCCAGCAGTGTCAGCGGGAGTGAATCATACGAGCAGTACTTC. It specifies CASSVSGSESYEQYF.